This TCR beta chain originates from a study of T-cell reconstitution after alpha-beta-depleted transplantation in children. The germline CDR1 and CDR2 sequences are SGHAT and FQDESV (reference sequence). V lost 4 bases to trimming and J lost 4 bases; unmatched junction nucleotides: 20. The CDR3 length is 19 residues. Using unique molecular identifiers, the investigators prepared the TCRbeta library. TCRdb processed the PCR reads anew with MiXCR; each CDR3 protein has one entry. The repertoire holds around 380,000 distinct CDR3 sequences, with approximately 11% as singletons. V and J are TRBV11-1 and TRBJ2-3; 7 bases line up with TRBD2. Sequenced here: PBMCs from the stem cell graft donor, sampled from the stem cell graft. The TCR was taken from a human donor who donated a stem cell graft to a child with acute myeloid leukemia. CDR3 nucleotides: TGTGCCAGCAGCTCCCCCTCGTGGGTTGCGGGAGAAGTGGCAGATACGCAGTATTTT. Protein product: CASSSPSWVAGEVADTQYF.